One sample yielded the 8 T cell receptor beta chains listed below, sequenced in a study of T cell repertoires in cytomegalovirus infection. TCRdb reprocessed the reads with MiXCR, giving one entry per CDR3 protein. The sample holds hundreds of thousands of distinct CDR3 sequences, roughly a third seen once. These TCRs' antigens remain unknown. The material sequenced was cultured PBMCs, taken from culture after CMV antigen stimulation. All receptors derive from a human donor in good health (CMV status not recorded). Some clones in this sample may be carry-over from other donors' samples.

V usage is TRBV15 and J usage is TRBJ2-1, with TRBD2 matching 8 bases. V dropped 3 bases and J dropped 6; count of bases not matched to a gene: 10. The CDR3 has 16 amino acids. Germline lookup yields CDR1 LNHNV and CDR2 YYDKDF (reference sequence). In DNA, the CDR3 is TGTGCCACCAGCAGGGAACATACGGGACTAGTCAATGAGCAGTTCTTC. Protein product: CATSREHTGLVNEQFF. The full variable domain, completed using reference TRBV15 and TRBJ2-1, is DAMVIQNPRYQVTQFGKPVTLSCSQTLNHNVMYWYQQKSSQAPKLLFHYYDKDFNNEADTPDNFQSRRPNTSFCFLDIRSPGLGDTAMYLCATSREHTGLVNEQFFGPGTRLTVL.

The chain combines TRBV7-9 with TRBJ2-1; 8 positions agree with TRBD1. Germline values: CDR1 SEHNR, CDR2 FQNEAQ (reference sequence). The trim removed 5 bases at V and 5 bases at J, leaving 8 bases unmatched. CDR3 length: 15 residues. CDR3: CASSTRTGRNNEQFF. The CDR3 region has the DNA TGTGCCAGCAGCACCCGGACAGGGAGGAACAATGAGCAGTTCTTC. Full variable domain (outside the CDR3, taken from reference TRBV7-9 and TRBJ2-1): DTGVSQNPRHKITKRGQNVTFRCDPISEHNRLYWYRQTLGQGPEFLTYFQNEAQLEKSRLLSDRFSAERPKGSFSTLEIQRTEQGDSAMYLCASSTRTGRNNEQFFGPGTRLTVL.

The V and J genes are TRBV19 and TRBJ2-3, with TRBD2 identical over 8 bases. The germline CDR1 and CDR2 sequences are LNHDA and SQIVND (reference sequence). The CDR3 consists of 16 residues. V gave up 5 bases and J gave up 0 bases; unmatched junction bases: 7. CDR3 residues: CASSSRTSTSTDTQYF. The DNA for the CDR3 is TGTGCCAGTAGTTCCCGGACTAGCACGAGCACAGATACGCAGTATTTT.

V is TRBV19 and J is TRBJ2-7; 9 bases fit TRBD2. Germline V gives CDR1 LNHDA, CDR2 SQIVND (reference sequence). V shed 0 bases and J 1 base; nucleotides not matched to a gene: 4. CDR3 length: 16 residues. The CDR3 is CASSIEAGGGSYEQYF. The CDR3 DNA reads as TGTGCCAGTAGTATAGAAGCGGGAGGTGGATCCTACGAGCAGTACTTC.

V and J are TRBV6-5 and TRBJ1-1, with TRBD1 as a possible D gene (6 bases). Germline CDR1 is MNHEY and CDR2 is SVGAGI. V shed 6 bases and J shed 7 bases, with 21 bases lying between them. The CDR3 runs 15 residues. The CDR3 coding sequence is TGTGCCAGCAGAAACACGGGGGCGCCGGGGAGTGAAGCTTTCTTT. This codes for CASRNTGAPGSEAFF.

V and J are TRBV2 and TRBJ1-3; D call uncertain. Germline assignment: CDR1 SNHLY and CDR2 FYNNEI. V lost 10 bases and J lost 2, with 18 bases in between. The CDR3 is 15 amino acids. The CDR3 bases are TGTGCCATCCCAGCCGCGGGTCGCACTGGAAACACCATATATTTT. Translating it yields CAIPAAGRTGNTIYF.

The V gene is TRBV28, the J gene TRBJ2-7; 9 bases fit TRBD1. Trimming cost V 7 bases and J 7 bases; bases outside gene matches: 14. This CDR3 comprises 15 residues. CDR1 MDHEN and CDR2 SYDVKM come from the germline V gene. CDR3 DNA sequence: TGTGCCAGCAATTCTCAGGGGACAGGGAATAAGGAGCAGTACTTC. Its protein product is CASNSQGTGNKEQYF.

The chain joins TRBV27 to TRBJ1-3; no clear D gene. CDR3 size: 17 residues. Trimming pared 0 bases from V and 0 bases from J, leaving 12 bases between. The germline gives CDR1 MNHEY, CDR2 SMNVEV (reference sequence). The CDR3 loop is CASSLSGRTRSGNTIYF. The CDR3 bases are TGTGCCAGCAGTTTATCAGGACGGACTCGCTCTGGAAACACCATATATTTT.